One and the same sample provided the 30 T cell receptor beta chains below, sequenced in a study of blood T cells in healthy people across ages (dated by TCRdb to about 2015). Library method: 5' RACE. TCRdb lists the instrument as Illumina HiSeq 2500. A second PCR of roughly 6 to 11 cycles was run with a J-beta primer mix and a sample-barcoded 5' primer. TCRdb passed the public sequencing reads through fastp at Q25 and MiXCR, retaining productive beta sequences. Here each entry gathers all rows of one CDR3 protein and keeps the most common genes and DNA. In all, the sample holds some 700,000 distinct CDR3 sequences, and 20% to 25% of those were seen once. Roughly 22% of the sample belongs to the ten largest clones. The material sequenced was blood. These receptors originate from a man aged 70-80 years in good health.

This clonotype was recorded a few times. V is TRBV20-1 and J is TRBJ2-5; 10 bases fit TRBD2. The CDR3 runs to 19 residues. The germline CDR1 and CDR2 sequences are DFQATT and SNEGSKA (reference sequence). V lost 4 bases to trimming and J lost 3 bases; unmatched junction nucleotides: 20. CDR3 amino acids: CSAKEGPAGGPWVEETQYF. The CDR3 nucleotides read TGCAGTGCTAAAGAAGGGCCAGCGGGAGGGCCGTGGGTGGAAGAGACCCAGTACTTC.

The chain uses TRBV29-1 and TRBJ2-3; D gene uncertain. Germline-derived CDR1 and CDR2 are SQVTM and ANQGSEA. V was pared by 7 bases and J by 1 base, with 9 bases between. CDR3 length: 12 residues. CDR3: CSGGRRTDTQYF. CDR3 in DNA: TGCAGCGGTGGACGGCGCACAGATACGCAGTATTTT.

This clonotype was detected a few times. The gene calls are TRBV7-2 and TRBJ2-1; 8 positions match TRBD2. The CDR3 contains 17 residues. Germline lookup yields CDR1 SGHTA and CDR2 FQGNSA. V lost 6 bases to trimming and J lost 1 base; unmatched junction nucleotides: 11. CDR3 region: CASSPARAGGSYNEQFF. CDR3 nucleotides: TGTGCCAGCAGTCCAGCTCGGGCGGGAGGTTCCTACAATGAGCAGTTCTTC.

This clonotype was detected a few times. The CDR3 DNA sequence: TGCGCCAGCAGCTTGGATCGGACTAGCGGCTACAATGAGCAGTTCTTC. This sequence encodes CASSLDRTSGYNEQFF. The chain recombines TRBV5-1 with TRBJ2-1, with 10 bases lining up with TRBD2. The germline gives CDR1 SGHRS, CDR2 YFSETQ. The CDR3 has 16 residues. The trim removed 0 bases at V and 3 bases at J, leaving 3 bases unmatched.

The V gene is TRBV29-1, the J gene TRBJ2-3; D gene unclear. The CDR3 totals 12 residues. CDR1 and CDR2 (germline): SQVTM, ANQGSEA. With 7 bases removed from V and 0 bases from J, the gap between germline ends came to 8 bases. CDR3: CSAATSTDTQYF. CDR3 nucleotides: TGCAGCGCCGCCACCAGCACAGATACGCAGTATTTT.

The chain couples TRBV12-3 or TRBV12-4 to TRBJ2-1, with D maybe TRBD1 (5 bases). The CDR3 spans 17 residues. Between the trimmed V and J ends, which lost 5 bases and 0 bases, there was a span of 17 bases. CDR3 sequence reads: CASSPWTSRSSYNEQFF. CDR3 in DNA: TGTGCCAGCAGTCCTTGGACATCCCGGAGCTCCTACAATGAGCAGTTCTTC.

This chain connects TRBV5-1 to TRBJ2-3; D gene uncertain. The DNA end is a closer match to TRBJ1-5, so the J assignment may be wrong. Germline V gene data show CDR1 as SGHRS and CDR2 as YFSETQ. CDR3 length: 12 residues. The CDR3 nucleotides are TGCGCCAGCAGCTCCAGCACAGATACGCAGCATTTT. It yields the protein CASSSSTDTQHF.

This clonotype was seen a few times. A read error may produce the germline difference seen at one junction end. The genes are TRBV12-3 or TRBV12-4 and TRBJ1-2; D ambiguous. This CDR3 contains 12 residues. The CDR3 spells CAGSLKPGGYTF. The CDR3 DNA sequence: TGTGCCGGCAGTTTAAAACCCGGTGGCTACACCTTC.

The CDR3 reads CASSFGQGGRETQYF. CDR3 coding DNA: TGTGCCAGCAGCTTCGGACAGGGGGGGAGAGAGACCCAGTACTTC. This rearrangement joins TRBV7-2 to TRBJ2-1, with 10 nucleotides matching TRBD1. The J call is in doubt because the DNA end fits TRBJ2-5 better. The germline gives CDR1 SGHTA, CDR2 FQGNSA. This CDR3 has 15 residues.

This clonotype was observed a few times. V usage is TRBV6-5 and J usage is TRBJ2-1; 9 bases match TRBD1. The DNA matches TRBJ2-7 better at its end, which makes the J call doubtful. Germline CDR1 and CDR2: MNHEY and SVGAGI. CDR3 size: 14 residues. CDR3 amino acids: CASRGTGKAYEQYF. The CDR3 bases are TGTGCCAGCAGAGGGACAGGGAAGGCCTACGAGCAGTACTTC.

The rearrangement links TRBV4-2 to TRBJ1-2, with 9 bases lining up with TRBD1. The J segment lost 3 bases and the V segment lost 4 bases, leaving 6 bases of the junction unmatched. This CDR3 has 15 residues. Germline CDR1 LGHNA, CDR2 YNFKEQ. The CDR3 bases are TGTGCCAGCAGCCGGAGACAGGGGGATGACTATGGCTACACCTTC. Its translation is CASSRRQGDDYGYTF.

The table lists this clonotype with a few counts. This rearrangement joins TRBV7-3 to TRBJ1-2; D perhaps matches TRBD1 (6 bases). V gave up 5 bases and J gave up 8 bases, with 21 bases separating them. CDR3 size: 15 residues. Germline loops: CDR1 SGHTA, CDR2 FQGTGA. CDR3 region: CASSQTGSSRGGYTF. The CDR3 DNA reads TGTGCCAGCAGCCAAACAGGGTCATCGAGAGGGGGCTACACCTTC.

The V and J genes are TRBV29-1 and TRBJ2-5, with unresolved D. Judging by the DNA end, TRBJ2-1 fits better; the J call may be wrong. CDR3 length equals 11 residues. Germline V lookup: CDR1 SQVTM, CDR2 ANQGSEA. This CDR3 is CSVVLANEQFF. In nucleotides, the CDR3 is TGCAGCGTTGTTCTCGCCAATGAGCAGTTCTTC.

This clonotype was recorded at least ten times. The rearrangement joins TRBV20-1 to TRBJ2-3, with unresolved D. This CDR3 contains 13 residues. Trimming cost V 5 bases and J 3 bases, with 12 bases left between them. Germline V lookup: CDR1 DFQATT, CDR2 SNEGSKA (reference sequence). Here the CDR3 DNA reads TGCAGTGCTCCGCAAGGACCTACAGATACGCAGTATTTT. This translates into CSAPQGPTDTQYF.

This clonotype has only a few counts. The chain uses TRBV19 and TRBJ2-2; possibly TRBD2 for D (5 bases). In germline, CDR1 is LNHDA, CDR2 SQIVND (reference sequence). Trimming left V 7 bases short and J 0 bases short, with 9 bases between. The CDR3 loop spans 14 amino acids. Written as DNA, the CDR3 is TGTGCCAGTATGGGGAGATCGAACACCGGGGAGCTGTTTTTT. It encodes CASMGRSNTGELFF.

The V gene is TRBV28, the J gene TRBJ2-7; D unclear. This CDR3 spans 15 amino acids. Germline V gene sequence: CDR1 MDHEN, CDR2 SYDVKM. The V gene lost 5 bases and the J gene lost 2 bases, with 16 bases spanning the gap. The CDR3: CASSPLPQSPYEQYF. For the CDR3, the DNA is TGTGCCAGCAGTCCTCTCCCCCAATCTCCCTACGAGCAGTACTTC.

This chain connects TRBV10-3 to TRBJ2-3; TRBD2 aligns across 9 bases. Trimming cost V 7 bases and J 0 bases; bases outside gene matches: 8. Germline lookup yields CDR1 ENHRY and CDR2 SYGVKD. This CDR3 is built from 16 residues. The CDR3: CAIILREGPSTDTQYF. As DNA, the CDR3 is TGTGCCATCATTCTGCGGGAGGGCCCTAGCACAGATACGCAGTATTTT.

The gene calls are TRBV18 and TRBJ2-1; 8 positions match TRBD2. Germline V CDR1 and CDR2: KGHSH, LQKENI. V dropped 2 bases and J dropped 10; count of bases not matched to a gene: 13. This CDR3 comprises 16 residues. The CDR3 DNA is TGTGCCAGCTCACCAGCGGGACTAGGTATTGTAGGGGAGCAGTTCTTC. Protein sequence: CASSPAGLGIVGEQFF.

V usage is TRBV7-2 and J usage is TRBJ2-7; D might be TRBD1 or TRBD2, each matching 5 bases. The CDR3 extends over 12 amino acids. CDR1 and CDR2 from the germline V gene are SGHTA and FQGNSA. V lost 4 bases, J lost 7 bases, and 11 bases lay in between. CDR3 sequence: CASSSTEGEQYV. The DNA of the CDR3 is TGTGCCAGCAGCTCGACAGAGGGAGAGCAGTACGTC.

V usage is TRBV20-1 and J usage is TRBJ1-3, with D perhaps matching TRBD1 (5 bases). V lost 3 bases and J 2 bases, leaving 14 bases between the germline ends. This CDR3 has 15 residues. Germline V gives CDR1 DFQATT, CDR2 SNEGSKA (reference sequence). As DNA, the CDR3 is TGCAGTGCTAGTGATCAGGGAGGCGCTGGAAACACCATATATTTT. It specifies CSASDQGGAGNTIYF.

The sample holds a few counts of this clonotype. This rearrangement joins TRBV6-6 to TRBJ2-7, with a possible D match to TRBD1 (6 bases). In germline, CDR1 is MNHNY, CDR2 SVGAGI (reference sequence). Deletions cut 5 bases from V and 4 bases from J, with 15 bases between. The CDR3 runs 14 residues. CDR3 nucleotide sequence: TGTGCCAGCAGTGACAAACAGGGTGGTTACGAGCAGTACTTC. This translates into CASSDKQGGYEQYF.

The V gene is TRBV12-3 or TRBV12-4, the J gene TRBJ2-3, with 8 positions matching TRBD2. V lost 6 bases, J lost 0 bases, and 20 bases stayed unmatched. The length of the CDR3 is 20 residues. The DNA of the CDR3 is TGTGCCAGCAGCAATCCCAAGACTAGCGCAATAATGGCTAGCACAGATACGCAGTATTTT. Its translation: CASSNPKTSAIMASTDTQYF.

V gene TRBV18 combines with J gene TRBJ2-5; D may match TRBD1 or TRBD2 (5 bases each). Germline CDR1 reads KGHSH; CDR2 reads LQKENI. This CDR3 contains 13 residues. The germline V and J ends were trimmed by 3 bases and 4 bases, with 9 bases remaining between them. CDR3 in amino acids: CASSPGTGETQYF. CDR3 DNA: TGTGCCAGCTCACCCGGGACGGGAGAGACCCAGTACTTC.

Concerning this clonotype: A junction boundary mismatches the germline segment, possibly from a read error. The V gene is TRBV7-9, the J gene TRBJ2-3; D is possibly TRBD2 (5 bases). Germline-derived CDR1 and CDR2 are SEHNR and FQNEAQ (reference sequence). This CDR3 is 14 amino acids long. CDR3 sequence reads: CAGSWAGSTDTQYF. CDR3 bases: TGTGCCGGCAGCTGGGCGGGTAGCACAGATACGCAGTATTTT.

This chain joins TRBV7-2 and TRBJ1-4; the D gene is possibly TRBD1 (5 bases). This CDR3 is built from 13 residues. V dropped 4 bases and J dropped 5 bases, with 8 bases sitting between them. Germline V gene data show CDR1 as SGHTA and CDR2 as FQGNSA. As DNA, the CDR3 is TGTGCCAGCAGCTCCGACAGAAATGAAAAACTGTTTTTT. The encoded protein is CASSSDRNEKLFF.

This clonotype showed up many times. CDR3 amino acids: CASSLLGRAFF. In DNA form, the CDR3 reads TGTGCCAGCAGTTTACTAGGGAGAGCTTTCTTT. The rearrangement uses TRBV12-3 or TRBV12-4 and TRBJ1-1; D gene ambiguous. Trimming stripped 2 bases from V and 10 bases from J, with 8 bases between. The CDR3 sequence is 11 residues long.

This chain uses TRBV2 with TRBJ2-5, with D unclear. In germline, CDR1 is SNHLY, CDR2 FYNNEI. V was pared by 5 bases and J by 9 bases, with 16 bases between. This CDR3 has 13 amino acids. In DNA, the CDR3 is TGTGCCAGCAGTTCCGTTGGGGATCCCTCCCAGTACTTC. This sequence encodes CASSSVGDPSQYF. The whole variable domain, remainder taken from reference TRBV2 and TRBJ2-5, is EPEVTQTPSHQVTQMGQEVILRCVPISNHLYFYWYRQILGQKVEFLVSFYNNEISEKSEIFDDQFSVERPDGSNFTLKIRSTKLEDSAMYFCASSSVGDPSQYFGPGTRLLVL.

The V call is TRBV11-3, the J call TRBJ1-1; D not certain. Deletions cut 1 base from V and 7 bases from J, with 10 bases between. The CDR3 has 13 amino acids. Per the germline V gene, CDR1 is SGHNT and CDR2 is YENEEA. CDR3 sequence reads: CASSLGSRGEAFF. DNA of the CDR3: TGTGCCAGCAGCTTAGGCTCGCGCGGTGAAGCTTTCTTT.

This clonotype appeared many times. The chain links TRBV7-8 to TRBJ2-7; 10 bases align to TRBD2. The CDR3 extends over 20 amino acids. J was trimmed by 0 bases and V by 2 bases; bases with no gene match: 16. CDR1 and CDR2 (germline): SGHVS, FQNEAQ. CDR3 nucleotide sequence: TGTGCCAGCAGCTTACCGAGTTGGAGCGGGAGGGCCTCCGGCTCCTACGAGCAGTACGTC. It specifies CASSLPSWSGRASGSYEQYV.

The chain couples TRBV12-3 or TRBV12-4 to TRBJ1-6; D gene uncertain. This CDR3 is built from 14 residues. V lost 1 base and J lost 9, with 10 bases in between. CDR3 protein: CASSLGPVFSPLHF. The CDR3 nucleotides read TGTGCCAGCAGTTTAGGGCCAGTTTTTTCACCCCTCCACTTT.